Listed here is a single T cell receptor beta chain. This clonotype was observed a few times. Its antigen is not yet known. No base quality information exists; no much larger clone differs at one position. As encoded in the germline V gene (reference sequence), CDR1 is MNHEY while CDR2 is SMNVEV. There are 14 amino acids in the CDR3, from cysteine to phenylalanine inclusive. Only the CDR3 part of the read is kept: 42 bases, read in frame from the first base. Library construction relied on 5' RACE. TCRdb names Illumina HiSeq 2500 as the instrument used. A second PCR of about 7 to 12 cycles was performed with a sample-barcoded 5' primer and a J-beta primer mix. Each TCR beta cDNA molecule received a unique molecular identifier from a template-switch 5' adaptor carrying 12 random nucleotides. Each sample yielded at least 2.5 million CDR3-containing paired-end reads. First-strand cDNA was synthesized from all RNA with the Mint cDNA synthesis kit, primed by a TRBC-specific oligonucleotide. Following uracil-DNA glycosylase treatment, a first 18-cycle PCR with universal primers M1SS and BC2_uni_R was performed on all cDNA. Per the source publication's procedure: For normalization, 1 million high-quality reads, each with a distinct molecular identifier, were randomly selected from each sample. Instead of being binned into consensus sequences, reads with shared molecular identifiers were discarded. MiTCR, set to a Q25 quality threshold and the strictest error-elimination algorithm, was used for CDR3 identification, clonotype clustering and error correction. A nonparametric unseen species model with Euler transformation was used to estimate a lower bound on total TCR beta diversity. TCRdb trimmed public reads at Q25 via fastp, called clones via MiXCR and kept in-frame beta chains. Rows matching on CDR3 protein sequence are summarized as one entry with the most common DNA and genes. Here the V and J calls rest on TCRdb's processing, not on the authors' analysis. The sample table holds hundreds of thousands of distinct CDR3 sequences, of which around 45% were seen once. Roughly 19% of the sample lies in the top ten.

Systemically healthy Caucasian individuals from Russia, 39 in total and aged roughly 6 to 100 years, were included as donors. Each donor gave ten milliliters of peripheral blood, drawn into EDTA-treated Vacutainer tubes. Ficoll-Paque density-gradient centrifugation was used to isolate PBMCs, with at least 7 million obtained per sample. Total RNA was extracted from PBMCs with Trizol reagent, with at least 5 micrograms obtained per sample. The percentages of naive CD45RAhigh/CD27high T cells were determined by flow cytometry on a PBMC aliquot from every donor. The data were obtained in a study of blood T cells in healthy people across ages (dated by TCRdb to between 2015 and 2017). With regard to the full study: In model experiments, roughly one uniquely barcoded TCR beta cDNA molecule per two T cells was captured by template switching. Age-related changes in TCR beta repertoire diversity were measured in the study by deep sequencing normalized with unique cDNA molecular identifiers. Donors were grouped into four age groups: young (average 16 years), middle-aged (39), aged (about 60) and long-lived (approximately 78). Donors of different ages were randomly distributed across sequencing lanes to avoid experimental bias. Using the same blood draw, the study looked at two additional independent replicas of 1 million unique cDNA reads for two donors, one aged 18 to 30 and the other aged 80 or older. Results the study describes overall, beyond this receptor: A strong correlation was found between observed TCR beta diversity and the percentage of naive T cells measured by flow cytometry. Since profiling was done on bulk unsorted PBMCs, naive and antigen-experienced compartments could not be conclusively compared. Compared with the aged group, more naive CD4+ T cells, fewer expanded clones and increased TCR diversity were shown by the long-lived group, suggesting age selection. As age increased, observed TCR beta diversity per million T cells dropped in a roughly linear way, and a significant reduction was already evident by age roughly 40. Donor CMV infection status was unknown, potentially confounding age-related changes in expanded clonotypes. Estimates of total diversity based on one million sequenced T cells were considered lower bounds and underestimates.

The sequence joins TRBV27 to TRBJ2-5, with 14 junctional bases fitting TRBD2. The TCR originated in a man in his 60s in good health. The material sequenced was blood. The nucleotide sequence reads as follows: TGTGCGAGCGCGGGACTAGCGGGGGTGGAGACCCAGTACTTC. Its amino acids are CASAGLAGVETQYF.